This is a list of T cell receptor beta chains from one sample in a study of breast tumors, draining lymph nodes, adjacent tissues. Each CDR3 protein gets one entry after TCRdb re-called the multiplex PCR reads with MiXCR. The sample carries more than 100,000 distinct CDR3 sequences, about a fifth recorded once. The sequenced material came from axillary lymph node tissue. The receptors here all came from a female donor with breast cancer. Some clones in this sample may be carry-over from other donors' samples. CDR3s include the opening cysteine and the closing phenylalanine or tryptophan. A D gene is named only where the DNA matches it firmly. Clone size is stated in some rows and not others, as once, few, many or a class when expanded.

TRBV9	TRBJ2-7	NA	many	TGTGCCAGCAGCGTAGATCAAGGGGGGGGGCAGTACTTC	CASSVDQGGGQYF
TRBV5-1	TRBJ2-5	TRBD2	many	TGCGCCAGCAGATCCGGGACTAGCGGGAAGCAAGAGACCCAGTACTTC	CASRSGTSGKQETQYF
TRBV28	TRBJ2-5	NA	few	TGTGCCAGCAACCCGGGGCCACAAGAGACCCAGTACTTC	CASNPGPQETQYF
TRBV5-4	TRBJ2-3	NA	NA	TGTGCCAGCAACCCCGCCCCAGATACGCAGTATTTT	CASNPAPDTQYF
TRBV28	TRBJ1-5	TRBD1	NA	TGTGCCAGCAGTGAACCTCGACCGGGACAGGGGAGGGAGCCCCAGCATTTT	CASSEPRPGQGREPQHF
TRBV29-1	TRBJ1-5	NA	many	TGCAGCGTTGATGGCAGGGTTTGCAATCAGCCCCAGCATTTT	CSVDGRVCNQPQHF
TRBV27	TRBJ2-1	NA	NA	TGTGCCAGCAGTTCCGGACTGTACAATGAGCAGTTCTTC	CASSSGLYNEQFF
TRBV20-1	TRBJ1-6	NA	many	TGCAGTGCTAGAGATAGGGGATTATATAATTCACCCCTCCACTTT	CSARDRGLYNSPLHF
TRBV2	TRBJ2-1	TRBD2	many	TGTGCCAGCACCCGGGAGGGATCCTACAATGAGCAGTTCTTC	CASTREGSYNEQFF
TRBV3-1	TRBJ1-6	TRBD1	many	TGTGCCAGCAGCGCTCCGGGACAGGGGGCCCAGGCCCACTTT	CASSAPGQGAQAHF
TRBV6-5	TRBJ1-5	NA	many	TGTGCCAGCAGTTACAATAGCAATCAGCCCCAGCATTTT	CASSYNSNQPQHF
TRBV27	TRBJ2-5	NA	many	TGTGCCAGCGGTACAGGGGGGGGGGAGACCCAGTACTTC	CASGTGGGETQYF
TRBV30	TRBJ2-1	TRBD2	few	TGTGCCTGGACGGGGAGGGGCAATGAGCAGTTCTTC	CAWTGRGNEQFF
TRBV19	TRBJ2-3	TRBD2	many	TGTGCCAGTACCTTTCAAGCGGGGGGAACAGATACGCAGTATTTT	CASTFQAGGTDTQYF
TRBV19	TRBJ1-6	NA	many	TGTGCCAGTAGTATATATAATTCACCCCTCCACTTT	CASSIYNSPLHF
TRBV6-5	TRBJ2-2	NA	few	TGTGCCAGCAGTTACGGGGGGGCCAGCACCGGGGAGCTGTTTTTT	CASSYGGASTGELFF
TRBV6-2/TRBV6-3	TRBJ1-5	NA	few	TGTGCCAGCAGTTACTCGGGGGCCCTCAGCAATCAGCCCCAGCATTTT	CASSYSGALSNQPQHF
TRBV18	TRBJ2-1	TRBD2	many	TGTGCCAGCTCACCACTAGCGGGAGACAATGAGCAGTTCTTC	CASSPLAGDNEQFF
TRBV14	TRBJ2-2	NA	few	TGTGCCAGCAGCCAGCTCCGCCGAGACACCGGGGAGCTGTTTTTT	CASSQLRRDTGELFF
TRBV28	TRBJ1-2	NA	few	TGTGCCAGCAGTTTCTCGGACAGACCAACCTATGGCTACACCTTC	CASSFSDRPTYGYTF
TRBV20-1	TRBJ2-1	TRBD2	NA	TGCAGTGCTAGAGATCCCGGACTAGCGGGAGACTACAATGAGCAGTTCTTC	CSARDPGLAGDYNEQFF
TRBV20-1	TRBJ1-2	NA	many	TGCAGTGCTAGAGGGTCAGGTCGGTCAAGCTACACCTTC	CSARGSGRSSYTF
TRBV27	TRBJ1-5	NA	few	TGTGCCAGCAGTCCGACCCGTTGGCAGCCCCAGCATTTT	CASSPTRWQPQHF
TRBV7-8	TRBJ2-7	NA	many	TGTGCCAGCAGCCACCTAGAAGGGACAGCGGGGGAGCAGTACTTC	CASSHLEGTAGEQYF
TRBV10-3	TRBJ2-2	TRBD1	many	TGTGCCATCAGTGATCCCGGGACAGCGAACACCGGGGAGCTGTTTTTT	CAISDPGTANTGELFF
TRBV7-9	TRBJ2-3	TRBD2	many	TGTGCCAGCAGCATGGGACTAGCGGGAGGGGGAGATACGCAGTATTTT	CASSMGLAGGGDTQYF
TRBV30	TRBJ2-7	TRBD2	many	TGTGCCTGGAGCGGACTAGCGGGAGGCACCTACGAGCAGTACTTC	CAWSGLAGGTYEQYF
TRBV3-1	TRBJ2-5	TRBD1	NA	TGTGCCAGCACCCCGACCGGGACAGGGGGAGGGACCCAGTACTTC	CASTPTGTGGGTQYF
TRBV6-1	TRBJ2-1	TRBD1	many	TGTGCCAGCAGTGAATTGGGACAGCAAAATGAGCAGTTCTTC	CASSELGQQNEQFF
TRBV20-1	TRBJ1-4	NA	many	TGCAGTGCTAGAGATCCGACAGAGAATGAAAAACTGTTTTTT	CSARDPTENEKLFF
TRBV7-6	TRBJ1-2	NA	many	TGTGCCAGCAGCCCCAACGGGTTGACTAACTATGGCTACACCTTC	CASSPNGLTNYGYTF
TRBV9	TRBJ2-2	TRBD2	NA	TGTGCCAGCAGCGTAGGTAGCGGGACCAAGGGATCCGGGGAGCTGTTTTTT	CASSVGSGTKGSGELFF
TRBV19	TRBJ2-7	TRBD2	many	TGTGCCAGTAGTCTCAGCGGGGTCTACGAGCAGTACTTC	CASSLSGVYEQYF
TRBV28	TRBJ2-7	NA	many	TGTGCCAGCAGTTTACGGGACATAAGCTCCTACGAGCAGTACTTC	CASSLRDISSYEQYF
TRBV27	TRBJ2-7	NA	few	TGTGCCAGCAGTTTAAGCGGCAGAGGCCTCGGCTCGACCTCCTACGAGCAGTACTTC	CASSLSGRGLGSTSYEQYF
TRBV12-3/TRBV12-4	TRBJ2-1	TRBD2	many	TGTGCCAGCAGCCCCGGGGGTAGCGGGGGGAATGAGCAGTTCTTC	CASSPGGSGGNEQFF
TRBV27	TRBJ2-6	NA	NA	TGTGCCGCAGGAAGTTTTACTGGGGCCAACGTCCTGACTTTC	CAAGSFTGANVLTF
TRBV5-6	TRBJ1-5	TRBD1	many	TGTGCCAGCAGCTTCAGGGGGAATAGCAATCAGCCCCAGCATTTT	CASSFRGNSNQPQHF
TRBV6-1	TRBJ2-3	NA	few	TGTGCCAGCAGTGCTTGGGCAGGAAGTCCAGATACGCAGTATTTT	CASSAWAGSPDTQYF
TRBV7-2	TRBJ2-7	TRBD2	many	TGTGCCAGCAGCTTAGAGCCGGGAGGGTCCTACGAGCAGTACTTC	CASSLEPGGSYEQYF
TRBV20-1	TRBJ2-3	TRBD2	many	TGCAGTGCTCCAAGGGCTAGCGGGAAATCAGATACGCAGTATTTT	CSAPRASGKSDTQYF
TRBV24-1	TRBJ2-5	TRBD1	many	TGTGCCACCAGCCCCAGGGGGCGGATGCAAGAGACCCAGTACTTC	CATSPRGRMQETQYF
TRBV7-2	TRBJ2-4	TRBD1	NA	TGTGCCAGCAGTTGCGGACAGGTCCGGAACATTCAGTACTTC	CASSCGQVRNIQYF
TRBV20-1	TRBJ2-7	NA	many	TGCAGTGCTAGTCTTCTAGTAGAAGGCGAGCAGTACTTC	CSASLLVEGEQYF
TRBV12-3/TRBV12-4	TRBJ2-7	NA	many	TGTGCCAGCAGGCACCGGGACAACGAGCAGTACTTC	CASRHRDNEQYF
TRBV5-8	TRBJ2-5	TRBD2	many	TGTGCCAGCAACCAAGCGGGGAGGTGGTTGGAGACCCAGTACTTC	CASNQAGRWLETQYF
TRBV7-8	TRBJ2-1	NA	many	TGTGCCAGCAGCTTAGGACGGACCAAGGGGGAGCAGTTCTTC	CASSLGRTKGEQFF
TRBV6-5	TRBJ1-6	NA	many	TGTGCCAGCAGTTTGGGGAGGGGAAATAATTCACCCCTCCACTTT	CASSLGRGNNSPLHF
TRBV6-5	TRBJ1-5	TRBD1	many	TGTGCCAGTGCAGGGGGCGGCAATCAGCCCCAGCATTTT	CASAGGGNQPQHF
TRBV6-6	TRBJ1-3	NA	many	TGTGCCAGCAGTTACGCAGGGCCGAGCACCATATATTTT	CASSYAGPSTIYF
TRBV9	TRBJ2-5	TRBD1	NA	TGTGCCAGCAGCGTAGCCCCCGGGACAGGGGGCCAAGAGACCCAGTACTTC	CASSVAPGTGGQETQYF
TRBV28	TRBJ1-4	NA	NA	TGTGCCAGCGGACTAAGGACGTACGATGGTAATGAAAAACTGTTTTTT	CASGLRTYDGNEKLFF
TRBV2	TRBJ2-1	TRBD2	many	TGTGCCAGCAAGGCCCTAGCGGGAGTGGGCAATGAGCAGTTCTTC	CASKALAGVGNEQFF
TRBV18	TRBJ2-2	TRBD2	NA	TGTGCCAGCACCCTAGCGGGAGCGAACACCGGGGAGCTGTTTTTT	CASTLAGANTGELFF
TRBV6-2/TRBV6-3	TRBJ2-1	TRBD2	many	TGTGCCAGCAGGGGACTAGCGGGAGGGCTTGCTGAGCAGTTCTTC	CASRGLAGGLAEQFF
TRBV5-1	TRBJ2-3	TRBD2	medium-sized	TGCGCCAGCAGCTTTAGAGCGGGAGGGGGAGATACGCAGTATTTT	CASSFRAGGGDTQYF
TRBV27	TRBJ2-6	NA	many	TGTGCCAGCAGTTTGCGGGGCTCTGGGGCCAACGTCCTGACTTTC	CASSLRGSGANVLTF
TRBV7-2	TRBJ2-7	NA	many	TGTGCCAGCAGCTCTACGCCCTTTCCTGGAACCTACGAGCAGTACTTC	CASSSTPFPGTYEQYF
TRBV28	TRBJ1-5	NA	NA	TGTGCCAGCGGGAGTGGTAAGAATCAGCCCCAGCATTTT	CASGSGKNQPQHF